These 22 T cell receptor beta chains were sequenced from one sample in a study of a mutant IDH1 vaccine in newly diagnosed glioma. Using immunoSEQ multiplex PCR, the repertoire was profiled, and TCRdb retains in-frame clones only, with some absent. The sample records tens of thousands of clones, roughly 80% being singletons. Noted time point: week 11, during vaccination. Each dose of the vaccine consisted of 300 ug of mutant IDH1 20-mer peptide, with topical imiquimod. The antigens of these receptors remain unknown. The source material was PBMCs, sampled from a glioma patient whose treatment included an IDH1 peptide vaccine. The source of these receptors is a man over 45 with glioma.

This chain uses TRBV27 with TRBJ2-6, with no clear D. V gave up 8 bases and J gave up 2 bases, with 19 bases separating them. The CDR3 contains 17 residues. The germline CDR1 and CDR2 sequences are MNHEY and SMNVEV (reference sequence). CDR3 nucleotides: TGTGCCAGCTCCTTGGAGCTTCCCTCCCCTGGGGCCAACGTCCTGACTTTC. The encoded protein is CASSLELPSPGANVLTF.

This clone is a singleton in its sample. The rearrangement joins TRBV6-1 to TRBJ1-4, with D perhaps TRBD1 (5 bases). In germline, CDR1 is MNHNS, CDR2 SASEGT. Between the trimmed V and J ends, which lost 5 bases and 7 bases, there was a span of 14 bases. The CDR3 has 14 amino acids. This chain's CDR3 is CASSRDRGGEKLFF. The CDR3 region has the DNA TGTGCCAGCAGTCGAGATAGGGGCGGTGAAAAACTGTTTTTT.

Written as DNA, the CDR3 is TGTGCCAGCAGCCCATTACAGGGGAACACTGAAGCTTTCTTT. The encoded protein is CASSPLQGNTEAFF. This chain joins TRBV7-8 and TRBJ1-1; weak D call: TRBD1 (6 bases). V lost 5 bases, J lost 1 base, and 11 bases lay in between. This CDR3 region has 14 residues. Germline CDR1 reads SGHVS; CDR2 reads FQNEAQ.

This clone was detected only a few times. The chain recombines TRBV4-2 with TRBJ2-3; D may match TRBD1 or TRBD2 (6 bases each). The CDR3 has 14 amino acids. Germline assignment: CDR1 LGHNA and CDR2 YNFKEQ. V was cut by 1 base and J by 6 bases, with 11 bases left in between. The CDR3 DNA reads TGTGCCAGCAGCCAAGGGGGGGCCGGGGATACGCAGTATTTT. Amino acid sequence: CASSQGGAGDTQYF.

The rearrangement links TRBV15 to TRBJ2-4; D may be TRBD2 (5 bases). CDR1 LNHNV and CDR2 YYDKDF come from the germline V gene (reference sequence). V was shortened by 1 base and J by 3 bases, with 10 bases between the two germline ends. The CDR3 length is 15 residues. The CDR3 loop reads CATSRASGVKNIQYF. The CDR3 nucleotides read TGTGCCACCAGCAGAGCTTCCGGGGTCAAAAACATTCAGTACTTC.

V usage is TRBV7-2 and J usage is TRBJ2-2, with 8 bases fitting TRBD2. The CDR3 totals 16 residues. Germline assignment: CDR1 SGHTA and CDR2 FQGNSA. The junction had 8 bases not matched to a gene; V was cut back by 7 bases and J by 1 base. The DNA of the CDR3 is TGTGCCAGCACCGTAGCCCGGGAGGGGAACACCGGGGAGCTGTTTTTT. Translating it yields CASTVAREGNTGELFF. Full variable domain (remainder filled in from reference TRBV7-2 and TRBJ2-2): GAGVSQSPSNKVTEKGKDVELRCDPISGHTALYWYRQSLGQGLEFLIYFQGNSAPDKSGLPSDRFSAERTGGSVSTLTIQRTQQEDSAVYLCASTVAREGNTGELFFGEGSRLTVL.

The chain employs TRBV2 and TRBJ1-5, with a tentative D call TRBD1 (5 bases). There are 13 residues in the CDR3. V lost 6 bases and J lost 9, with 15 bases in between. From germline, CDR1 is SNHLY and CDR2 FYNNEI. The CDR3 DNA reads as TGTGCCAGCAGAACCGTCCCCGGGGGGCCCCAGCATTTT. Its translation: CASRTVPGGPQHF.

The gene calls are TRBV14 and TRBJ1-1; weak D call: TRBD1 (5 bases). The CDR3 is 13 amino acids. Trimming shortened V by 3 bases and J by 1 base, and 6 bases separated the two germline ends. Per germline, CDR1 SGHDN and CDR2 FVKESK. CDR3 in amino acids: CASSHGQNTEAFF. Written as DNA, the CDR3 is TGTGCCAGCAGCCACGGACAGAACACTGAAGCTTTCTTT.

The chain links TRBV7-9 to TRBJ2-1, with D perhaps matching TRBD1 (5 bases). The germline CDR1 and CDR2 sequences are SEHNR and FQNEAQ (reference sequence). The germline V and J ends were trimmed by 4 bases and 5 bases, with 12 bases remaining between them. This CDR3 region has 14 residues. DNA of the CDR3: TGTGCCAGCAGCTCTTGGGGCGGAAACAATGAGCAGTTCTTC. Its protein is CASSSWGGNNEQFF.

This clone was detected only once. The rearrangement joins TRBV7-2 to TRBJ2-1; D is undetermined. Between the trimmed V and J ends, which lost 3 bases and 8 bases, there was a span of 5 bases. CDR1 is SGHTA and CDR2 is FQGNSA in the germline V gene. The CDR3 runs to 11 residues. This CDR3 reads CASSFQDEQFF. In DNA form, the CDR3 reads TGTGCCAGCAGCTTCCAGGATGAGCAGTTCTTC.

The rearrangement uses TRBV5-1 and TRBJ1-2; no firm D call. V shed 0 bases and J shed 5 bases, with 11 bases lying between them. The CDR3 runs 14 residues. From germline, CDR1 is SGHRS and CDR2 YFSETQ. CDR3 bases: TGCGCCAGCAGCTTGGACGGACCTGGGTATGGCTACACCTTC. Its translation: CASSLDGPGYGYTF.

V gene TRBV6-5 combines with J gene TRBJ2-7; D remains unclear. Trimming took off 2 bases at V and 5 bases at J, with 19 bases between the two ends. Germline CDR1 MNHEY, CDR2 SVGAGI. This CDR3 is 16 amino acids long. This CDR3 is CASSYERSAPGNEQYF. In DNA, the CDR3 is TGTGCCAGCAGTTACGAGAGGTCGGCCCCTGGGAACGAGCAGTACTTC.

The rearrangement uses TRBV11-2 and TRBJ2-1; 7 nucleotides match TRBD2. Germline V gene sequence: CDR1 SGHAT, CDR2 FQNNGV. With 1 base clipped from V and 10 bases from J, the junction kept 16 bases outside the gene matches. CDR3 length equals 17 residues. The CDR3, as DNA: TGTGCCAGCAGCTTAGTGGGGGGGAGCGGGCCCCGGGACGAGCAGTTCTTC. This codes for CASSLVGGSGPRDEQFF.

The chain employs TRBV2 and TRBJ2-3; 7 bases match TRBD2. J lost 6 bases, V lost 7 bases, and 7 bases had no gene match. Germline V gives CDR1 SNHLY, CDR2 FYNNEI. The CDR3 has 13 amino acids. CDR3 DNA sequence: TGTGCCAGCAAGCGGGAAGTCAGGGATACGCAGTATTTT. Its translation: CASKREVRDTQYF.

This clone appeared a single time. V and J are TRBV7-9 and TRBJ1-1; 9 nucleotides agree with TRBD1. CDR3 length: 14 residues. Germline assignment: CDR1 SEHNR and CDR2 FQNEAQ (reference sequence). With V trimmed by 7 bases and J by 6 bases, 9 bases remained unmatched. CDR3 in amino acids: CASTRTGERAEAFF. The DNA of the CDR3 is TGTGCCAGCACCCGGACAGGGGAAAGGGCTGAAGCTTTCTTT.

The chain uses TRBV11-3 and TRBJ1-1; maybe TRBD1 (5 bases). Per the germline V gene, CDR1 is SGHNT and CDR2 is YENEEA. The CDR3 contains 17 residues. V was pared by 5 bases and J by 2 bases, with 21 bases between. CDR3 region: CASSLRGYGGINTEAFF. In DNA, the CDR3 is TGTGCCAGCAGCCTTAGGGGATATGGGGGTATAAACACTGAAGCTTTCTTT.

This clone was seen just once. The rearrangement links TRBV6-6 to TRBJ2-5; possibly TRBD1 for D (6 bases). V lost 6 bases, J lost 5 bases, and 19 bases lay in between. CDR3 length: 15 amino acids. CDR1 is MNHNY, CDR2 SVGAGI, per germline (reference sequence). DNA of the CDR3: TGTGCCAGCAGGGAAGGACAGCAAAACAAGGAGACCCAGTACTTC. Translating gives CASREGQQNKETQYF.

This clone was detected only once. The CDR3 DNA sequence: TGCGCCAGCAGCCAAGATTCGAAGCAGTTGCCCTACGAGCAGTACTTC. It yields the protein CASSQDSKQLPYEQYF. The V call is TRBV4-1, the J call TRBJ2-7; D is uncertain. CDR1 and CDR2 from the germline V gene are MGHRA and YSYEKL. The CDR3 runs to 16 residues. Trimming took off 0 bases at V and 2 bases at J, with 14 bases between the two ends.

The V and J genes are TRBV9 and TRBJ2-3, with a tentative D call TRBD1 (5 bases). Trimming cost V 2 bases and J 3 bases, with 7 bases left between them. From germline, CDR1 is SGDLS and CDR2 YYNGEE. The CDR3 is 13 residues long. The CDR3 protein is CASSVSGTDTQYF. The CDR3 nucleotides are TGTGCCAGCAGCGTCTCAGGGACAGATACGCAGTATTTT. The full variable domain, its missing parts supplied by reference TRBV9 and TRBJ2-3, is DSGVTQTPKHLITATGQRVTLRCSPRSGDLSVYWYQQSLDQGLQFLIQYYNGEERAKGNILERFSAQQFPDLHSELNLSSLELGDSALYFCASSVSGTDTQYFGPGTRLTVL.

The J gene is TRBJ1-1, the V gene TRBV6-4; D remains unclear. The CDR3 is 13 amino acids. Germline assignment: CDR1 MRHNA and CDR2 SNTAGT. Trimming left V 3 bases short and J 8 bases short, with 13 bases between. CDR3 sequence (DNA): TGTGCCAGCAGTGATTTCGGACCGAGAGAAGCTTTCTTT. Translated, it gives CASSDFGPREAFF.

This rearrangement joins TRBV19 to TRBJ2-2, with TRBD1 matching 8 bases. J lost 5 bases, V lost 7 bases, and 9 bases had no gene match. CDR3 length equals 15 residues. The V gene's germline CDR1 is LNHDA and CDR2 SQIVND (reference sequence). In DNA form, the CDR3 reads TGTGCCAGTAAGGACAGGGCCCAGCGGACCGGGGAGCTGTTTTTT. Translated, it gives CASKDRAQRTGELFF.

In this sample, this clone turned up a few times. V and J are TRBV20-1 and TRBJ1-1; TRBD1 is a possible D gene (5 bases). V was shortened by 6 bases and J by 4 bases, with 9 bases between the two germline ends. Germline CDR1 and CDR2: DFQATT and SNEGSKA (reference sequence). This CDR3 has 11 residues. Written as DNA, the CDR3 is TGCAGTGCCCTGGGGGGCACTGAAGCTTTCTTT. This gives the protein CSALGGTEAFF.